These 9 T cell receptor beta chains originate from one sample sequenced in a study of T cells after yellow fever vaccination. One entry per CDR3 protein, called by TCRdb with MiXCR from the 5' RACE reads. The data show approximately 340,000 distinct CDR3 sequences, approximately 9% seen once. Sample: PBMCs, taken on the day of the first yellow fever vaccination. Source of these receptors: a man aged 18 to 30 who received the YFV17D yellow fever vaccine.

The chain has TRBV28 and TRBJ1-2, with 7 nucleotides matching TRBD1. Germline V gives CDR1 MDHEN, CDR2 SYDVKM. The CDR3 consists of 14 residues. V shed 4 bases and J 3 bases; nucleotides not matched to a gene: 5. The CDR3 protein is CASSSQGSHYGYTF. The CDR3 nucleotides read TGTGCCAGCAGTTCACAGGGGTCCCACTATGGCTACACCTTC.

V and J are TRBV15 and TRBJ2-1, with TRBD2 identical over 9 bases. This CDR3 is built from 14 residues. With V trimmed by 3 bases and J by 12 bases, 9 bases remained unmatched. The germline V gene encodes CDR1 LNHNV and CDR2 YYDKDF (reference sequence). CDR3 protein: CATSRETSGSLQFF. CDR3 nucleotides: TGTGCCACCAGCAGGGAGACTAGCGGTTCCCTGCAGTTCTTC.

This clonotype came up many times. The chain links TRBV20-1 to TRBJ2-1, with D possibly TRBD2 on 6 matching bases. The CDR3 runs 15 residues. The V end was cut by 0 bases, the J end by 2 bases, with 11 bases between. Germline lookup yields CDR1 DFQATT and CDR2 SNEGSKA (reference sequence). CDR3 DNA sequence: TGCAGTGCTAGAGATGGGACTTCCGCCTACAATGAGCAGTTCTTC. Protein sequence: CSARDGTSAYNEQFF.

This clonotype was picked up many times. The J gene is TRBJ2-5, the V gene TRBV29-1; D is tentatively TRBD1 or TRBD2 (5 bases each). The V and J ends lost 7 bases and 4 bases respectively, with 22 bases between them. This CDR3 has 15 residues. CDR1 and CDR2 from the germline V gene are SQVTM and ANQGSEA. CDR3 sequence reads: CSAIEGRQFGETQYF. The CDR3 nucleotides are TGCAGCGCCATCGAGGGGAGACAGTTCGGAGAGACCCAGTACTTC.

This clonotype was seen at least ten times. The V call is TRBV4-1, the J call TRBJ2-7; perhaps TRBD1 as D (6 bases). The CDR3 runs to 15 residues. From germline, CDR1 is MGHRA and CDR2 YSYEKL. Trimming removed 0 bases from V and 3 bases from J, with 12 bases in between. CDR3 DNA sequence: TGCGCCAGCAGCCAAGATCCGGGACACTTCTACGAGCAGTACGTC. As protein: CASSQDPGHFYEQYV.

The V and J genes are TRBV6-1 and TRBJ2-7; 8 bases agree with TRBD1. Germline-derived CDR1 and CDR2 are MNHNS and SASEGT. V dropped 6 bases and J dropped 2; count of bases not matched to a gene: 6. The CDR3 contains 14 residues. CDR3 in amino acids: CASSWDRRAYEQYF. In DNA, the CDR3 is TGTGCCAGCAGCTGGGACAGGCGAGCCTACGAGCAGTACTTC.

V usage is TRBV12-3 or TRBV12-4 and J usage is TRBJ1-1; D gene uncertain. This CDR3 has 12 residues. Trimming removed 6 bases at V and 6 bases at J, with 11 bases between. The CDR3 DNA is TGTGCCAGCAGCCCCTGGTTAGCTGAAGCTTTCTTT. Translated, it gives CASSPWLAEAFF.

This clonotype was found many times. The J gene is TRBJ2-3, the V gene TRBV5-1; 11 nucleotides line up with TRBD2. The J segment lost 5 bases and the V segment lost 4 bases, leaving 18 bases of the junction unmatched. This CDR3 has 19 amino acids. CDR1 and CDR2 from the germline V gene are SGHRS and YFSETQ. This CDR3 reads CASSLETSGAARPLDTQYF. DNA of the CDR3: TGCGCCAGCAGCCTCGAGACTAGCGGGGCCGCCCGACCTCTAGATACGCAGTATTTT.

This clonotype was seen more than once but under ten times. The chain uses TRBV4-1 and TRBJ2-2; maybe TRBD2 (6 bases). This CDR3 region has 15 residues. Trimming took off 0 bases at V and 5 bases at J, with 10 bases between the two ends. Germline V gene sequence: CDR1 MGHRA, CDR2 YSYEKL. The CDR3 region is CASSQEGGRTGELFF. CDR3 coding DNA: TGCGCCAGCAGCCAAGAGGGGGGAAGGACCGGGGAGCTGTTTTTT.